This T cell receptor (beta chain) was observed in a study of T cells in Graves' hyperthyroidism and ophthalmopathy. Whole-study results and caveats: Model predictions of ophthalmopathy came a median approximately 6 months before onset. Using 13 V-J features, a model discriminated ophthalmopathy from stable hyperthyroidism.

At least ten counts were recorded for this clonotype. Antigen specificity is unknown. This CDR3 has 18 amino acids. CDR1 and CDR2 (germline): MNHEY, SMNVEV (reference sequence). V lost 5 bases and J 0 bases, leaving 22 bases between the germline ends. The CDR3 regions of TCR beta were amplified from RNA transcripts. Primed by the HTBI set, a first-round RT-PCR was run on the TCR CDR3. TCRdb redid the calling of the multiplex PCR reads with MiXCR, one entry per CDR3 protein. The data show hundreds of thousands of distinct CDR3 sequences, with about a sixth seen just once and around 3.3% held by the top ten. Among ophthalmopathy patients, the Clinical Activity Score reached at least 3, the NOSPECS grade reached at least 4, and duration remained under 3 months.

The TCR comes from a woman in her thirties or forties with Graves' ophthalmopathy. The chain is built from TRBV27 and TRBJ1-2; the D is unclear. The sequencing sample was made of blood. In DNA form, the CDR3 reads TGTGCCAGCAGTCCTGCCTTGGGGATAGACCCCGCTAACTATGGCTACACCTTC. This codes for CASSPALGIDPANYGYTF.